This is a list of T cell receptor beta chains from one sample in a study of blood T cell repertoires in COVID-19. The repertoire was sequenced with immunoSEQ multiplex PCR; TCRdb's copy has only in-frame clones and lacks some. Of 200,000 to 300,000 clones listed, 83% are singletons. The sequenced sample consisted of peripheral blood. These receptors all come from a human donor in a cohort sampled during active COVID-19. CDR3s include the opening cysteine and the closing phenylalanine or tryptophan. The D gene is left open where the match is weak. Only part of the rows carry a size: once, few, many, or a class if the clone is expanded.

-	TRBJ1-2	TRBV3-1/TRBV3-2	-	TGTGCCAGCAGCCTTCGACAGGACAGAAGCTACACCTTC	CASSLRQDRSYTF
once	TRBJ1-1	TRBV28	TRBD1	TGTGCCAGCAGTTCACCGGGACAGGGGTCGGGTGAAGCTTTCTTT	CASSSPGQGSGEAFF
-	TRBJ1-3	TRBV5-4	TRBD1	TGTGCCAGCAGCCTCGGACAGGGGGGAAACACCATATATTTT	CASSLGQGGNTIYF
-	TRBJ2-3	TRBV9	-	TGTGCCAGCAGCCGAACGGGAGAGGGGACAGATACGCAGTATTTT	CASSRTGEGTDTQYF
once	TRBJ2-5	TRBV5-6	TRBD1	TGTGCCAGCAGCTTGATAGGGGGCGCGGAGACCCAGTACTTC	CASSLIGGAETQYF
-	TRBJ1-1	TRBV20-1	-	TGCAGTGTAGAGGAGAACACTGAAGCTTTCTTT	CSVEENTEAFF
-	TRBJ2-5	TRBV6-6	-	TGTGCCAGCAGTTACTCGAAAGGGGATGGAGAGACCCAGTACTTC	CASSYSKGDGETQYF
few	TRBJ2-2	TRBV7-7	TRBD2	TGTGCTAGCAGCCCGGACCGGGAGGGCACCGGGGAGCTGTTTTTT	CASSPDREGTGELFF
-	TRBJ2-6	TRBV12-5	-	TGTGCTAGTGGCCAACAGGGCCCTGGGGCCAACGTCCTGACTTTC	CASGQQGPGANVLTF
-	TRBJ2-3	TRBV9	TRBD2	TGTGCCAGCAGCGCTCGTCTAGCGGTTACTAGCACAGATACGCAGTATTTT	CASSARLAVTSTDTQYF
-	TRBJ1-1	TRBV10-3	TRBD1	TGTGCCACCGCTCCCACAGGACAGGGGAACGCTGAAGCTTTCTTT	CATAPTGQGNAEAFF
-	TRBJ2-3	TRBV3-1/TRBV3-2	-	TGTGCCAGCAGCCCCGGACAGAATCCGACAGATACGCAGTATTTT	CASSPGQNPTDTQYF
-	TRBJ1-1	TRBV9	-	TGTGCCAGCAGCCCCTCAGTAATGAACACTGAAGCTTTCTTT	CASSPSVMNTEAFF
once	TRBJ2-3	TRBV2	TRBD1	TGTGCCAGTGGCAGGGACAGGGGGACAGATACGCAGTATTTT	CASGRDRGTDTQYF
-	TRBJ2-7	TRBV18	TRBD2	TGTGCCAGCTCCCCCTCGGGGGGGATAACAAACTACGAGCAGTACTTC	CASSPSGGITNYEQYF
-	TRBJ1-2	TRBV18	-	TGTGCCAGCTCACCGACAGAGAACTATGGCTACACCTTC	CASSPTENYGYTF
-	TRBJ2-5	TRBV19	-	TGTGCCAGTAGACGAGGGCTCAAAGAGACCCAGTACTTC	CASRRGLKETQYF
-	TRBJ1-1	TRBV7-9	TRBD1	TGTGCCAGCAGCTTTCCACAGGGGGGAGGGAACACTGAAGCTTTCTTT	CASSFPQGGGNTEAFF
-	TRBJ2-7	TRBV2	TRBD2	TGTGCCAGCAGTGGGACTAGCGGACGCGAGCAGTACTTC	CASSGTSGREQYF
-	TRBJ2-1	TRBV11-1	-	TGTGCCAGCAGCTTCGTCCACGGTGAGCAGTTCTTC	CASSFVHGEQFF
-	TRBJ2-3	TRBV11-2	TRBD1	TGTGCCAGCAGCTTAGGCAGGGGGCAAGATACGCAGTATTTT	CASSLGRGQDTQYF
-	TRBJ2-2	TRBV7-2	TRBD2	TGTGCCAGCAGCTTATTCGGACTAGCGGGAGTTAACGGGGAGCTGTTTTTT	CASSLFGLAGVNGELFF
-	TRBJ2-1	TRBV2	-	TGTGCCAGCAGGGAACCGGGACTTTGGGCGAGTGAGCAGTTCTTC	CASREPGLWASEQFF